One and the same sample provided the 19 T cell receptor beta chains below, sequenced in a study of T cells in Graves' hyperthyroidism and ophthalmopathy. Using RNA transcripts as the source, TCR beta CDR3 regions were amplified. A first-round RT-PCR of the TCR CDR3 used the HTBI primer set. A single record per CDR3 protein comes from TCRdb applying MiXCR to the multiplex PCR reads. The table records about 580,000 distinct CDR3 sequences, approximately 15% of them present only once. The specimen was blood. The origin of the receptors is a woman under 40 with Graves' hyperthyroidism that later progressed to Graves' ophthalmopathy.

Points on this clonotype: A much larger clonotype is one base distant, so this may be a read error. The genes are TRBV7-3 and TRBJ2-7; TRBD2 aligns across 10 bases. The length of the CDR3 is 13 residues. CDR1 is SGHTA, CDR2 FQGTGA, per germline. The V segment lost 8 bases and the J segment 7 bases; nucleotides outside the gene matches: 8. CDR3 sequence (DNA): TGTGCCAGCGAGATCAGCGGGAGGGGTGAGCAGTACTTC. Its translation: CASEISGRGEQYF. The full variable domain, completed using reference TRBV7-3 and TRBJ2-7, is GAGVSQTPSNKVTEKGKYVELRCDPISGHTALYWYRQSLGQGPEFLIYFQGTGAADDSGLPNDRFFAVRPEGSVSTLKIQRTERGDSAVYLCASEISGRGEQYFGPGTRLTVT.

The DNA for the CDR3 is TGTGCCTGGAAACTAACACAGGGGGCGAACACTGAAGCTTTCTTT. It encodes CAWKLTQGANTEAFF. This chain connects TRBV30 to TRBJ1-1; 9 bases are a match to TRBD1. The germline V gene encodes CDR1 GTSNPN and CDR2 SVGIG (reference sequence). The J segment lost 1 base and the V segment lost 4 bases, leaving 7 bases of the junction unmatched. The CDR3 has 15 residues.

This clonotype was observed a handful of times. The chain combines TRBV19 with TRBJ1-5, with D unclear. Deletions cut 2 bases from V and 11 bases from J, with 10 bases between. CDR1 is LNHDA and CDR2 is SQIVND in the germline V gene (reference sequence). The CDR3 runs 12 residues. The DNA of the CDR3 is TGTGCCAGTAGTATACTTGGCTCGGCCCAGCATTTT. The encoded protein is CASSILGSAQHF.

The sample holds many counts of this clonotype. The chain is built from TRBV18 and TRBJ2-1, with D possibly TRBD2 on 6 matching bases. This CDR3 has 16 amino acids. V lost 0 bases and J lost 7, with 16 bases in between. Germline CDR1 KGHSH, CDR2 LQKENI. In nucleotides, the CDR3 is TGTGCCAGCTCACCACCGAACGGGGGATTGATGAATGAGCAGTTCTTC. Translating gives CASSPPNGGLMNEQFF.

The CDR3 nucleotides are TGTGCCAGCAGCTTGTTCCTAGCGGGAGGCGCCGGGGAGCTGTTTTTT. Its protein product is CASSLFLAGGAGELFF. The chain has TRBV5-4 and TRBJ2-2, with TRBD2 matching over 11 bases. Trimming at V came to 1 base and at J to 6 bases, leaving 5 bases not matched to a gene. The CDR3 spans 16 residues. Germline V gene lookup returns CDR1 SGHNT and CDR2 YYREEE (reference sequence). The complete variable domain, with remaining parts taken from reference TRBV5-4 and TRBJ2-2, reads ETGVTQSPTHLIKTRGQQVTLRCSSQSGHNTVSWYQQALGQGPQFIFQYYREEENGRGNFPPRFSGLQFPNYSSELNVNALELDDSALYLCASSLFLAGGAGELFFGEGSRLTVL.

This clonotype was observed a handful of times. V usage is TRBV24-1 and J usage is TRBJ2-1; 7 bases align to TRBD2. Germline-derived CDR1 and CDR2 are KGHDR and SFDVKD. The CDR3 is 16 residues long. V lost 8 bases to trimming and J lost 6 bases; unmatched junction nucleotides: 15. The CDR3: CATMASGKMRGNEQFF. In DNA, the CDR3 is TGTGCCACCATGGCTAGCGGAAAAATGCGGGGCAATGAGCAGTTCTTC.

The chain joins TRBV5-1 to TRBJ2-7; 10 bases are shared with TRBD2. Per the germline V gene, CDR1 is SGHRS and CDR2 is YFSETQ. The length of the CDR3 is 18 residues. After removal of 4 bases from V and 1 base from J, the junction contained 14 bases not matched to a gene. The CDR3: CASSRSGTSVTGSYEQYF. The CDR3 DNA follows: TGCGCCAGCAGCCGATCCGGGACTAGCGTCACGGGATCCTACGAGCAGTACTTC.

This clonotype was detected ten times or more. The chain employs TRBV10-3 and TRBJ1-1; D is possibly TRBD1 (6 bases). Germline V gene data show CDR1 as ENHRY and CDR2 as SYGVKD. The length of the CDR3 is 15 residues. V was pared by 5 bases and J by 0 bases, with 13 bases between. The CDR3 DNA reads as TGTGCCATCAGTCCCGGGACATCCTTGAACACTGAAGCTTTCTTT. Its translation: CAISPGTSLNTEAFF.

This clonotype came up many times. V gene TRBV30 combines with J gene TRBJ1-1, with D unresolved. Between the trimmed V and J ends, which lost 3 bases and 0 bases, there was a span of 11 bases. The length of the CDR3 is 14 residues. Germline values: CDR1 GTSNPN, CDR2 SVGIG (reference sequence). The CDR3 bases are TGTGCCTGGAGGACCAACTACCTGAACACTGAAGCTTTCTTT. Encoded protein: CAWRTNYLNTEAFF.

In its sample, this clonotype was seen many times. The rearrangement uses TRBV7-9 and TRBJ2-1; no clear D. Germline lookup yields CDR1 SEHNR and CDR2 FQNEAQ (reference sequence). Trimming left V 1 base short and J 6 bases short, with 10 bases between. CDR3 length equals 14 residues. The CDR3 is CASSLGSVSNEQFF. The CDR3 DNA sequence: TGTGCCAGCAGCTTAGGATCTGTCAGCAATGAGCAGTTCTTC. The whole variable domain, filled in from reference TRBV7-9 and TRBJ2-1, reads DTGVSQNPRHKITKRGQNVTFRCDPISEHNRLYWYRQTLGQGPEFLTYFQNEAQLEKSRLLSDRFSAERPKGSFSTLEIQRTEQGDSAMYLCASSLGSVSNEQFFGPGTRLTVL.

This clonotype was recorded at least ten times. Germline is not matched at one junction end, which may reflect a read error. The V gene is TRBV7-8, the J gene TRBJ2-3, with 10 positions matching TRBD2. The germline V gene has CDR1 SGHVS and CDR2 FQNEAQ. There are 16 residues in the CDR3. CDR3 loop: CASSPWTSGYTVTQYF. In DNA form, the CDR3 reads TGTGCCAGCAGCCCGTGGACTAGCGGCTACACAGTTACGCAGTATTTT.

The rearrangement uses TRBV27 and TRBJ1-5; D gene uncertain. Germline-derived CDR1 and CDR2 are MNHEY and SMNVEV (reference sequence). The CDR3 consists of 16 residues. V was shortened by 7 bases and J by 3 bases, with 19 bases between the two germline ends. The CDR3 spells CASTLMTFHNNQPQHF. The CDR3 DNA is TGTGCCAGCACCCTAATGACATTTCATAACAATCAGCCCCAGCATTTT.

This chain links TRBV10-1 with TRBJ2-4; 7 bases are a match to TRBD2. Unmatched junction bases numbered 14, after V lost 9 bases and J lost 0 bases. Germline CDR1 is WNHNN and CDR2 is SYGVQD (reference sequence). The CDR3 consists of 17 residues. The CDR3 sequence: CASPTQAGMIAKNIQYF. The CDR3 nucleotides are TGCGCCAGTCCAACTCAAGCGGGAATGATAGCCAAAAACATTCAGTACTTC.

The V and J genes are TRBV6-1 and TRBJ1-2; 8 nucleotides line up with TRBD1. The CDR3 length is 17 residues. Germline CDR1 MNHNS, CDR2 SASEGT. V dropped 4 bases and J dropped 4; count of bases not matched to a gene: 14. DNA for the CDR3: TGTGCCAGCAGTGGCCCGTCGGAGGGACAGGAACTCTATGGCTACACCTTC. Encoded protein: CASSGPSEGQELYGYTF.

This clonotype was counted at least ten times. CDR3 sequence (DNA): TGTGCCAGCAGCTCCCCGGACAGGGTCTATGGCTACACCTTC. Translation: CASSSPDRVYGYTF. The rearrangement links TRBV7-3 to TRBJ1-2, with 8 bases lining up with TRBD1. CDR1 is SGHTA, CDR2 FQGTGA, per germline. The CDR3 has 14 amino acids. V lost 4 bases to trimming and J lost 4 bases; unmatched junction nucleotides: 5.

In this sample, this clonotype turned up a few times. The rearrangement links TRBV5-1 to TRBJ1-4; D is ambiguous. V lost 0 bases to trimming and J lost 8 bases, with 11 bases between them. This CDR3 is built from 14 residues. In germline, CDR1 is SGHRS, CDR2 YFSETQ. In nucleotides, the CDR3 is TGCGCCAGCAGCTTGGTGCCTACGGACGAAAAACTGTTTTTT. Protein product: CASSLVPTDEKLFF.

This clonotype was detected a few times. V and J are TRBV5-1 and TRBJ1-1; 9 bases are shared with TRBD1. The germline gives CDR1 SGHRS, CDR2 YFSETQ. The junction had 10 bases not matched to a gene; V was cut back by 0 bases and J by 7 bases. CDR3 length: 16 amino acids. The CDR3 protein is CASSLVQGASFGEAFF. In DNA form, the CDR3 reads TGCGCCAGCAGCTTGGTACAGGGGGCTTCTTTTGGTGAAGCTTTCTTT.

The sample holds many counts of this clonotype. This chain connects TRBV29-1 to TRBJ2-7, with 9 bases identical to TRBD1. The CDR3 sequence is 13 residues long. The germline V gene has CDR1 SQVTM and CDR2 ANQGSEA. Trimming cost V 4 bases and J 7 bases; bases outside gene matches: 8. The CDR3 nucleotides are TGCAGCGTTGGGGGACAGGGATTTGTGGAGCAGTACTTC. Translating gives CSVGGQGFVEQYF.

As for this clonotype: This could be a read error, since a much larger clone is one nucleotide away. Given the absence of the conserved phenylalanine or tryptophan at the CDR3 end, a read error is likely. The chain uses TRBV12-3 or TRBV12-4 and TRBJ2-2; 7 nucleotides agree with TRBD1. The CDR3 is 14 amino acids. Losses at the gene ends were 4 bases for V and 1 base for J; bases not matched to a gene: 0. The CDR3: CASSYRGNTGELFS. In DNA form, the CDR3 reads TGTGCCAGCAGTTACAGGGGGAACACCGGGGAGCTGTTTTCT.